A single TCR beta chain is shown here with its context. Germline V gene sequence: CDR1 KGHSY, CDR2 FQNENV. Germline trimming cut 0 bases from V and 6 bases from J; bases unmatched to any gene: 5. The CDR3 loop spans 14 amino acids. The study profiled TCR beta VDJ and CDR3 using genomic DNA as template. TCRdb reprocessed the reads with MiXCR, giving one entry per CDR3 protein. The profile shows about 210,000 distinct CDR3 sequences, 30% to 35% of them singletons. This sample is drawn from a study of CD8+CD57+ T cells in acquired aplastic anemia. The clonotype was recovered from a human donor in good health, serving as a control. This sequence joins TRBV16 and TRBJ2-7; 7 bases are shared with TRBD1. The sequenced sample consisted of sorted CD4+, CD8+, or CD8+CD57+ T cells (not recorded which) from PBMCs. DNA for the CDR3: TGTGCCAGCAGCCAATCACAGGGGACACGCGAGCAGTACTTC. Amino acids: CASSQSQGTREQYF.